These 22 T cell receptor beta chains came from one sample sequenced in a study of OX40 agonist ivuxolimab in advanced cancers. Clones were sequenced by immunoSEQ multiplex PCR, and TCRdb holds only the in-frame ones, with some missing. This table holds tens of thousands of clones, around four fifths found once. This specimen consisted of CD4+ or CD8+ T cells sorted from blood, obtained in a trial of the OX40 agonist ivuxolimab. The receptors shown here come from an adult with an advanced solid tumor such as melanoma, head and neck, liver or kidney cancer.

This chain joins TRBV7-3 and TRBJ2-1; D perhaps matches TRBD2 (6 bases). The CDR3 runs 17 residues. CDR1 is SGHTA and CDR2 is FQGTGA in the germline V gene. V lost 4 bases and J 7 bases, leaving 23 bases between the germline ends. CDR3 coding DNA: TGTGCCAGCAGCTCCGGGGGTGGGCGGCCATTTAGAAATGAGCAGTTCTTC. Residues: CASSSGGGRPFRNEQFF.

The chain couples TRBV4-3 to TRBJ1-1; 8 nucleotides match TRBD1. CDR1 is LGHNA and CDR2 is YSLEER in the germline V gene. Germline trimming cut 3 bases from V and 4 bases from J; bases unmatched to any gene: 7. The CDR3 runs 15 residues. In nucleotides, the CDR3 is TGCGCCAGCAGCCAGGTCCACAGGGGGATCACTGAAGCTTTCTTT. It specifies CASSQVHRGITEAFF.

The chain is built from TRBV10-1 and TRBJ2-7, with D possibly matching TRBD2 (6 bases). There are 17 residues in the CDR3. V was trimmed by 0 bases and J by 3 bases, leaving 18 bases between them. Germline V gene lookup returns CDR1 WNHNN and CDR2 SYGVQD (reference sequence). CDR3 in DNA: TGCGCCAGCAGTGAGTCGACGTGGTGGTGGGAGGTCTACGAGCAGTACTTC. Residues: CASSESTWWWEVYEQYF.

This rearrangement joins TRBV5-1 to TRBJ2-3; 14 nucleotides match TRBD2. The V gene's germline CDR1 is SGHRS and CDR2 YFSETQ. Trimming at V came to 6 bases and at J to 2 bases, leaving 11 bases not matched to a gene. This CDR3 is 18 amino acids long. This CDR3 reads CASTLGTSGSQNTDTQYF. CDR3 nucleotides: TGCGCCAGCACCCTGGGGACTAGCGGGAGCCAGAACACAGATACGCAGTATTTT.

The rearrangement joins TRBV4-2 to TRBJ2-5; D gene uncertain. Near its end, the DNA agrees better with TRBJ2-7, so the J call may be wrong. The germline V gene encodes CDR1 LGHNA and CDR2 YNFKEQ. The CDR3 is 14 residues long. This CDR3 reads CASSQPAAAYEQYF. The DNA for the CDR3 is TGTGCCAGCAGCCAACCTGCGGCAGCATACGAGCAGTACTTC.

This clone was recorded a few times. The gene calls are TRBV5-1 and TRBJ1-4; D ambiguous. The CDR3 spans 15 residues. V was trimmed by 0 bases and J by 8 bases, leaving 14 bases between them. Germline CDR1 and CDR2: SGHRS and YFSETQ. CDR3 coding DNA: TGCGCCAGCAGCTTGGTCGGCCCCTACGGGGAAAAACTGTTTTTT. Translation gives CASSLVGPYGEKLFF.

The chain has TRBV30 and TRBJ2-1; D not certain. The germline CDR1 and CDR2 sequences are GTSNPN and SVGIG (reference sequence). Trimming shortened V by 3 bases and J by 3 bases, and 3 bases separated the two germline ends. The CDR3 is 11 amino acids. This chain's CDR3 is CAWRFYNEQFF. The CDR3 DNA reads as TGTGCCTGGAGATTCTACAATGAGCAGTTCTTC.

The chain employs TRBV6-5 and TRBJ2-3; the match to TRBD2 covers 11 bases. CDR1 is MNHEY and CDR2 is SVGAGI in the germline V gene. The CDR3 runs 15 residues. The trim removed 6 bases at V and 7 bases at J, leaving 9 bases unmatched. The CDR3 loop is CASSPTSGRRYTQYF. CDR3 in DNA: TGTGCCAGCAGCCCCACTAGCGGGAGAAGGTATACGCAGTATTTT.

This clone occurred once. The rearrangement uses TRBV12-5 and TRBJ2-6, with D maybe TRBD1 (5 bases). CDR1 is LGHNT and CDR2 is FRNRAP in the germline V gene. Trimming cost V 9 bases and J 0 bases, with 12 bases left between them. The CDR3 contains 15 residues. The CDR3 loop is CASTGDLSGANVLTF. The CDR3 DNA sequence: TGTGCTAGCACAGGCGACCTCTCTGGGGCCAACGTCCTGACTTTC.

V and J are TRBV27 and TRBJ2-2; no firm D call. This CDR3 is built from 16 residues. The V end was cut by 1 base, the J end by 0 bases, with 9 bases between. The germline V gene has CDR1 MNHEY and CDR2 SMNVEV (reference sequence). CDR3 DNA sequence: TGTGCCAGCAGTTTATTTAGTTCCTCGAACACCGGGGAGCTGTTTTTT. As protein: CASSLFSSSNTGELFF.

This chain connects TRBV7-2 to TRBJ1-5; the D gene is possibly TRBD1 (5 bases). Trimming shortened V by 5 bases and J by 0 bases, and 14 bases separated the two germline ends. The length of the CDR3 is 16 residues. CDR1 is SGHTA and CDR2 is FQGNSA in the germline V gene. The CDR3, as DNA: TGTGCCAGCAGCCAGCGTGGGGCATTTAGCAATCAGCCCCAGCATTTT. It is translated as CASSQRGAFSNQPQHF.

This rearrangement joins TRBV15 to TRBJ1-2; 8 nucleotides align to TRBD1. CDR1 LNHNV and CDR2 YYDKDF come from the germline V gene (reference sequence). This CDR3 contains 14 residues. The J segment lost 3 bases and the V segment lost 6 bases, leaving 6 bases of the junction unmatched. DNA of the CDR3: TGTGCCACCAGGGTGAACAGGGGGGACTATGGCTACACCTTC. It translates to CATRVNRGDYGYTF.

This chain connects TRBV9 to TRBJ2-1; D might be TRBD2 (6 bases). The CDR3 consists of 16 residues. The V end lost 2 bases, the J end lost 0 bases, and 12 bases lay between the germline ends. The V gene's germline CDR1 is SGDLS and CDR2 YYNGEE. CDR3 nucleotide sequence: TGTGCCAGCAGCGTGAGCGGAGGGGTCTCCTACAATGAGCAGTTCTTC. Translation: CASSVSGGVSYNEQFF.

J is TRBJ2-2 and V is TRBV7-6; 11 bases line up with TRBD1. Germline lookup yields CDR1 SGHVS and CDR2 FNYEAQ. This CDR3 spans 16 amino acids. V trimming: 6 bases; J trimming: 7 bases; junction bases outside the gene matches: 10. The CDR3 DNA sequence: TGTGCCAGCAGACCTAACCGGGACAGGGGGTACGGGGAGCTGTTTTTT. Translation: CASRPNRDRGYGELFF.

This clone occurred a few times. Here the CDR3 reads CAWSVGQGAWGYTF. CDR3 in DNA: TGTGCCTGGAGTGTAGGGCAGGGGGCATGGGGCTACACCTTC. The V call is TRBV30, the J call TRBJ1-2; 8 positions match TRBD1. Germline V lookup: CDR1 GTSNPN, CDR2 SVGIG (reference sequence). The CDR3 loop spans 14 amino acids. V shed 0 bases and J 8 bases; nucleotides not matched to a gene: 8.

The chain is built from TRBV27 and TRBJ1-1; D not resolved. V gave up 0 bases and J gave up 2 bases, with 4 bases separating them. Germline CDR1 MNHEY, CDR2 SMNVEV (reference sequence). This CDR3 comprises 13 residues. The CDR3 region is CASSLSKNTEAFF. The CDR3 nucleotides read TGTGCCAGCAGTTTATCGAAAAACACTGAAGCTTTCTTT.

The chain uses TRBV7-2 and TRBJ1-5; a possible D gene is TRBD1 (6 bases). The V gene lost 5 bases and the J gene lost 4 bases, with 12 bases spanning the gap. CDR3 length: 14 amino acids. In germline, CDR1 is SGHTA, CDR2 FQGNSA. The CDR3 spells CASSEGGGNQPQHF. The CDR3 nucleotides are TGTGCCAGCAGCGAGGGGGGAGGTAATCAGCCCCAGCATTTT.

This chain links TRBV11-3 with TRBJ2-7; D is unresolved. Looked up from germline, CDR1 is SGHNT and CDR2 is YENEEA. This CDR3 region has 17 residues. V lost 3 bases, J lost 0 bases, and 18 bases lay in between. CDR3 in DNA: TGTGCCAGCAGCTTTTTCTCTTGGGTAAACCGCTCCTACGAGCAGTACTTC. This sequence encodes CASSFFSWVNRSYEQYF.

The chain employs TRBV18 and TRBJ2-7, with D possibly called TRBD1 or TRBD2 (5 bases each). CDR3 length equals 13 residues. Germline CDR1 and CDR2: KGHSH and LQKENI. Trimming removed 3 bases at V and 7 bases at J, with 13 bases between. The CDR3 sequence is CASSPKGTGEQYF. CDR3 nucleotides: TGTGCCAGCTCACCGAAGGGGACCGGGGAGCAGTACTTC.

The chain employs TRBV7-2 and TRBJ1-2; TRBD1 aligns across 7 bases. CDR3 length: 14 amino acids. Germline-derived CDR1 and CDR2 are SGHTA and FQGNSA. V gave up 5 bases and J gave up 4 bases; unmatched junction bases: 7. In DNA, the CDR3 is TGTGCCAGCAGCACCACAGGGGATATCTATGGCTACACCTTC. It yields the protein CASSTTGDIYGYTF.

This clone was detected once. The V call is TRBV9, the J call TRBJ2-1; 13 nucleotides line up with TRBD2. Germline CDR1 reads SGDLS; CDR2 reads YYNGEE. The V gene end was trimmed by 4 bases and the J gene end by 7 bases; junction bases not matched to a gene: 5. The CDR3 covers 15 residues. The CDR3 spells CASSSGLAGRNEQFF. Here the CDR3 DNA reads TGTGCCAGCAGCTCGGGACTAGCGGGACGGAATGAGCAGTTCTTC. Full variable domain (outside the CDR3, taken from reference TRBV9 and TRBJ2-1): DSGVTQTPKHLITATGQRVTLRCSPRSGDLSVYWYQQSLDQGLQFLIQYYNGEERAKGNILERFSAQQFPDLHSELNLSSLELGDSALYFCASSSGLAGRNEQFFGPGTRLTVL.

The genes are TRBV21-1 and TRBJ2-5; TRBD1 is the table's D call, not checked against the DNA. TRBV21-1 is shown as a pseudogene. This CDR3 has 17 residues. Here the CDR3 DNA reads TGTGCCAGCAGCAAAGCGCTGGAGACAGGGCCGGGGGAGACCCAGTACTTC. Encoded protein: CASSKALETGPGETQYF.